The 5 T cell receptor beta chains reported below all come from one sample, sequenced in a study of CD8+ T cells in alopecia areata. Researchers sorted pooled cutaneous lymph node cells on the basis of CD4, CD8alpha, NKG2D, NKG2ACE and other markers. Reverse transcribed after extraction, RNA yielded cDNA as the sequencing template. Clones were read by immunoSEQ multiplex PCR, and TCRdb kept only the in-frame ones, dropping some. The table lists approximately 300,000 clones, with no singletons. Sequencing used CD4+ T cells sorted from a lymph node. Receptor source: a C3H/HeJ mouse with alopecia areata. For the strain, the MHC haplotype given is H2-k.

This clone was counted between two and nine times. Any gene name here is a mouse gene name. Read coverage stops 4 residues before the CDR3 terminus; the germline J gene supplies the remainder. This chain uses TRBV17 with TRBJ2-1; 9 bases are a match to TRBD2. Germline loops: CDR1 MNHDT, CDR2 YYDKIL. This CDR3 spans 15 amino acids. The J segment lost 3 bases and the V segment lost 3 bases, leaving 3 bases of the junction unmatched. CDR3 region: CASSSAGGVYAEQFF. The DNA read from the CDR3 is TGTGCTAGCAGTAGTGCTGGGGGGGTCTATGCT.

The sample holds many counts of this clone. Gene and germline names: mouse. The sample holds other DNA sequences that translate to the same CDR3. The DNA read from the CDR3 is TGCACCTGCAGTGCAGGGACAGGTAGTGCAGAA. This gives the protein CTCSAGTGSAE. The entire CDR3 is CTCSAGTGSAETLYF. The chain has TRBV1 and TRBJ2-3; 7 bases agree with TRBD1. From the germline J gene comes the end of the CDR3, since the read stops 4 residues before it. Per germline, CDR1 NSQYPW and CDR2 LRSPGD (reference sequence). The CDR3 has 15 residues. The trim removed 1 base at V and 0 bases at J, leaving 1 base unmatched. The full variable domain, with the rest looked up from reference TRBV1 and TRBJ2-3, is VTLLEQNPRWRLVPRGQAVNLRCILKNSQYPWMSWYQQDLQKQLQWLFTLRSPGDKEVKSLPGADYLATRVTDTELRLQVANMSQGRTLYCTCSAGTGSAETLYFGSGTRLTVL.

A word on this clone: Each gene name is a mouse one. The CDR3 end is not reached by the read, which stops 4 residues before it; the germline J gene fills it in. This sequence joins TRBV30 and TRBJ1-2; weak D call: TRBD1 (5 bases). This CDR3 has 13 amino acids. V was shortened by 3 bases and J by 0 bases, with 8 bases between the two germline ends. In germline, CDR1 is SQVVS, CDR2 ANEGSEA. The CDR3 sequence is CSSRGGANSDYTF. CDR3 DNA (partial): TGTAGTTCTAGGGGGGGGGCAAACTCC.

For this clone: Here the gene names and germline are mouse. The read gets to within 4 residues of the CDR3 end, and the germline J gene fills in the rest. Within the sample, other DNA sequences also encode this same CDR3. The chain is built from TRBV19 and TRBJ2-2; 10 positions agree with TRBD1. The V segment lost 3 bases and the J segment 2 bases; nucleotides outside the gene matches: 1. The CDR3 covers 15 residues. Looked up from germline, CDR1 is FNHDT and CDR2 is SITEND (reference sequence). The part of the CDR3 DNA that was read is TGTGCCAGCAGTAAGACAGGGGGCAACACCGGG. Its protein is CASSKTGGNTG. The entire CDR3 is CASSKTGGNTGQLYF. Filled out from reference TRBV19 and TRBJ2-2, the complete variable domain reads GGIITQTPKFLIGQEGQKLTLKCQQNFNHDTMYWYRQDSGKGLRLIYYSITENDLQKGDLSEGYDASREKKSSFSLTVTSAQKNEMAVFLCASSKTGGNTGQLYFGEGSKLTVL.

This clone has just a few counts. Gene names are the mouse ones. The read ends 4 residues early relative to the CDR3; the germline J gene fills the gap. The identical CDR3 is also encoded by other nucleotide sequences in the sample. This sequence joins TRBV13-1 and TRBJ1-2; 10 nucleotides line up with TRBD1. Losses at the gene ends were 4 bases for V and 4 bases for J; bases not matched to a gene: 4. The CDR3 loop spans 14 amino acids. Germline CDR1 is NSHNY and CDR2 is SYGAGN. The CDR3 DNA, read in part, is TGTGCCAGCAGTCGACAGGGGGCCGTCTCC. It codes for CASSRQGAVS. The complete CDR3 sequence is CASSRQGAVSDYTF.